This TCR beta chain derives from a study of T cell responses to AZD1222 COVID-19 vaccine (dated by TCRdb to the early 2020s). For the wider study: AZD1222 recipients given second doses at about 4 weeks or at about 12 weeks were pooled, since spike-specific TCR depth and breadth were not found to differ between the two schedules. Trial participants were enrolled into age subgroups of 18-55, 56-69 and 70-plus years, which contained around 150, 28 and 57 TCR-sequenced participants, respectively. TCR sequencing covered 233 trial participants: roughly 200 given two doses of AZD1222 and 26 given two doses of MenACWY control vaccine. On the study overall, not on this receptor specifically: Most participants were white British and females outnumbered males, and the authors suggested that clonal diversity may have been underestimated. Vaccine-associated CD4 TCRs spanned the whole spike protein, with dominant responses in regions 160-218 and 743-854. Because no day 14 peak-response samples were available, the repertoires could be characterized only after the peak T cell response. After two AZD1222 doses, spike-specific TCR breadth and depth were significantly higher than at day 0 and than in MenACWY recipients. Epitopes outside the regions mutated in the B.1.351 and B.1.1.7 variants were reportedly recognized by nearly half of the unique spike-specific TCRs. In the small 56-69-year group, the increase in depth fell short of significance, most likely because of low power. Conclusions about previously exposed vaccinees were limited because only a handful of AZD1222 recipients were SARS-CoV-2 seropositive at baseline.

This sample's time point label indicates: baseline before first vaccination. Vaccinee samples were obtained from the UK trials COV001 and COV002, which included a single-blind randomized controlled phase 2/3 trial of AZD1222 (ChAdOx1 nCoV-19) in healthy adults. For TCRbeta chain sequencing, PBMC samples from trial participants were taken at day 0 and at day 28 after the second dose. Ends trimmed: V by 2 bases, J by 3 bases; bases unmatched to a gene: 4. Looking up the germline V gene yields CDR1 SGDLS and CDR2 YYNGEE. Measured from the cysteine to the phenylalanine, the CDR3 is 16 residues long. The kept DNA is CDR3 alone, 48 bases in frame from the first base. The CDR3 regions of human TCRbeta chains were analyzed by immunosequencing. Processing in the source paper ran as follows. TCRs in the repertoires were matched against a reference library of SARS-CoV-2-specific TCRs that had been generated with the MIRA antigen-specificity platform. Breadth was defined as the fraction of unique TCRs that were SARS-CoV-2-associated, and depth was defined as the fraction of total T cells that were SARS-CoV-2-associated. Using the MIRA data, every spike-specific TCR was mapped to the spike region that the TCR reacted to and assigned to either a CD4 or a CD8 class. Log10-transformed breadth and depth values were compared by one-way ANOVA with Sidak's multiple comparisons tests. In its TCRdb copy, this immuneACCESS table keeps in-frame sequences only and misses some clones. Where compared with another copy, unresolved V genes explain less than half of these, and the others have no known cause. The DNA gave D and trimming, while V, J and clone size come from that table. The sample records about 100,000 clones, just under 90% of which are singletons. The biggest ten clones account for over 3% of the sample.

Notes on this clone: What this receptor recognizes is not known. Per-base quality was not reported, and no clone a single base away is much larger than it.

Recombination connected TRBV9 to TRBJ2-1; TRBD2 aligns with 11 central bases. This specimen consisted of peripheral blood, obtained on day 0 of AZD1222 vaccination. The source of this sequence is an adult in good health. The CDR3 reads CASSVLTSGVYNEQFF. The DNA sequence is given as TGTGCCAGCAGCGTGCTGACTAGCGGGGTCTACAATGAGCAGTTCTTC. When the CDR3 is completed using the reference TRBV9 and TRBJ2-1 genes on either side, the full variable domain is DSGVTQTPKHLITATGQRVTLRCSPRSGDLSVYWYQQSLDQGLQFLIQYYNGEERAKGNILERFSAQQFPDLHSELNLSSLELGDSALYFCASSVLTSGVYNEQFFGPGTRLTVL.